The 9 T cell receptor beta chains below come from one sample, sequenced in a study of control samples from healthy donors and cancer patients. Measured with immunoSEQ multiplex PCR; TCRdb has only the in-frame clones, and not every one. The sample has 150,000 or so clones, around 90% seen once. Sequenced input: blood. The receptors were gathered from a man aged 40-50 years in good health.

This chain's CDR3 is CASSLSGTNEKLFF. DNA of the CDR3: TGCGCCAGCAGCTTGTCGGGAACTAATGAAAAACTGTTTTTT. The genes are TRBV5-1 and TRBJ1-4; D gene ambiguous. V shed 1 base and J shed 1 base, with 5 bases lying between them. In germline, CDR1 is SGHRS, CDR2 YFSETQ. This CDR3 spans 14 amino acids.

The chain is built from TRBV6-1 and TRBJ2-3; possibly TRBD2 for D (6 bases). Deletions cut 2 bases from V and 5 bases from J, with 17 bases between. The CDR3 extends over 16 amino acids. CDR1 and CDR2 (germline): MNHNS, SASEGT. Here the CDR3 reads CASSERGLGRRDTQYF. CDR3 nucleotide sequence: TGTGCCAGCAGTGAACGGGGTTTAGGGAGGAGAGATACGCAGTATTTT.

V is TRBV19 and J is TRBJ2-7; unclear D gene. The V gene lost 1 base and the J gene lost 6 bases, with 10 bases spanning the gap. CDR3 size: 13 residues. CDR1 and CDR2 (germline): LNHDA, SQIVND (reference sequence). CDR3 nucleotide sequence: TGTGCCAGTAGTATAGGTTGGGTCGGCGAGCAGTACTTC. Encoded protein: CASSIGWVGEQYF. Full variable domain (missing parts from reference TRBV19 and TRBJ2-7): DGGITQSPKYLFRKEGQNVTLSCEQNLNHDAMYWYRQDPGQGLRLIYYSQIVNDFQKGDIAEGYSVSREKKESFPLTVTSAQKNPTAFYLCASSIGWVGEQYFGPGTRLTVT.

This clone was detected once. The CDR3: CASSSGQGRLSGANVLTF. The CDR3 DNA sequence: TGCGCCAGCAGCTCGGGACAGGGGCGCCTCTCTGGGGCCAACGTCCTGACTTTC. The V and J genes are TRBV5-1 and TRBJ2-6; 10 bases match TRBD1. Unmatched junction bases numbered 6, after V lost 3 bases and J lost 0 bases. The germline V gene encodes CDR1 SGHRS and CDR2 YFSETQ. CDR3 length: 18 amino acids. Full variable domain (remainder filled in from reference TRBV5-1 and TRBJ2-6): KAGVTQTPRYLIKTRGQQVTLSCSPISGHRSVSWYQQTPGQGLQFLFEYFSETQRNKGNFPGRFSGRQFSNSRSEMNVSTLELGDSALYLCASSSGQGRLSGANVLTFGAGSRLTVL.

As for this clone: The germline gene is not matched at one end of the junction; a read error may be the cause. This sequence joins TRBV5-1 and TRBJ2-7; tentatively, D is TRBD2 (5 bases). The length of the CDR3 is 17 residues. Germline V gene sequence: CDR1 SGHRS, CDR2 YFSETQ. CDR3 sequence reads: CASSRAPRAGPSSEQYF. CDR3 nucleotides: TGCGCCAGCAGCCGAGCCCCGCGGGCTGGTCCCTCCTCCGAGCAGTACTTC.

CDR3 in DNA: TGTGCCAGCGCAACGGCCTCGACGGGGGGTTCCTACAATGAGCAGTTCTTC. It codes for CASATASTGGSYNEQFF. The chain combines TRBV7-3 with TRBJ2-1, with 7 bases aligning to TRBD2. CDR3 length: 17 amino acids. Germline V gene data show CDR1 as SGHTA and CDR2 as FQGTGA. The ends lost 8 bases at V and 1 base at J; junction bases unmatched: 14.

The rearrangement joins TRBV5-1 to TRBJ2-7; a weak D match, TRBD2 (5 bases). The V gene's germline CDR1 is SGHRS and CDR2 YFSETQ. The CDR3 is made up of 14 amino acids. V dropped 0 bases and J dropped 0 bases, with 7 bases sitting between them. CDR3 DNA sequence: TGCGCCAGCAGCTTGGATGGGAGCTCCTACGAGCAGTACTTC. It codes for CASSLDGSSYEQYF.

The CDR3 DNA is TGCAGCGTTGGACAGATGAATCAGCCCCAGCATTTT. Protein product: CSVGQMNQPQHF. This sequence joins TRBV29-1 and TRBJ1-5; TRBD1 might be the D (5 bases). V was shortened by 4 bases and J by 4 bases, with 8 bases between the two germline ends. From germline, CDR1 is SQVTM and CDR2 ANQGSEA. The CDR3 is made up of 12 amino acids.

This clone was seen a handful of times. The chain is built from TRBV6-5 and TRBJ2-5; tentatively, D is TRBD2 (5 bases). The CDR3 totals 12 residues. Germline V CDR1 and CDR2: MNHEY, SVGAGI. V was cut by 8 bases and J by 0 bases, with 7 bases left in between. For the CDR3, the DNA is TGTGCCAGCGGGGAGTACCAAGAGACCCAGTACTTC. Translating gives CASGEYQETQYF.